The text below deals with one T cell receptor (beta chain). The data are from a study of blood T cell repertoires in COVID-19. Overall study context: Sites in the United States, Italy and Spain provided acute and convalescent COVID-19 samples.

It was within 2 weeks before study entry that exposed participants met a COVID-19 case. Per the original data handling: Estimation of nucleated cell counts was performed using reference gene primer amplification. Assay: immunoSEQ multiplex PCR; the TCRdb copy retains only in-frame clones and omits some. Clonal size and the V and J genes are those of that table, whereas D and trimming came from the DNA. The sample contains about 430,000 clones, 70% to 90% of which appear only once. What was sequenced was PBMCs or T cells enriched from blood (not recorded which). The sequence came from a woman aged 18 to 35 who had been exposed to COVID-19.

The CDR3 DNA follows: TGCGCCAGCAGCAGCCAGGGACTCCAGGGGAACACTGAAGCTTTCTTT. Translating it yields CASSSQGLQGNTEAFF. The chain recombines TRBV5-1 with TRBJ1-1; TRBD1 is a possible D gene (5 bases). The germline V gene has CDR1 SGHRS and CDR2 YFSETQ. Trimming removed 4 bases at V and 1 base at J, with 17 bases between. The CDR3 covers 16 residues.